The 2 T cell receptor beta chains listed next were all sequenced from one sample in a study of T cell repertoires in cytomegalovirus infection. Their antigen targets remain unknown. TCRdb re-called the reads with MiXCR, one entry per CDR3 protein. In the table there are roughly 860,000 distinct CDR3 sequences, less than 35% of which are singletons. Sequencing was performed on cultured CD8+ T cells from PBMCs, taken from culture after CMV antigen stimulation. Receptors originate from a human donor in good health (CMV status not recorded). Some clones in this sample may be carry-over from other donors' samples.

This clonotype was seen only a few times. The V call is TRBV6-1, the J call TRBJ2-4; 7 positions match TRBD2. V was pared by 5 bases and J by 3 bases, with 7 bases of the junction left unmatched. This CDR3 comprises 15 residues. CDR1 and CDR2 (germline): MNHNS, SASEGT. CDR3 coding DNA: TGTGCCAGCAGTAAAGGACTAGGGGACAAAAACATTCAGTACTTC. This codes for CASSKGLGDKNIQYF.

Concerning this clonotype itself: A much bigger clone sits one base away, suggesting this may be a read error. The gene calls are TRBV7-6 and TRBJ1-2; D may be TRBD1 (6 bases). The V gene's germline CDR1 is SGHVS and CDR2 FNYEAQ. CDR3 length: 16 residues. The CDR3 nucleotides are TGTGCCAACAGCTCAGTACAGGGATTGAGGACCTATGGCTACACCTTC. Protein product: CANSSVQGLRTYGYTF.